This T cell receptor (beta chain) stems from a study of T cell repertoires in cytomegalovirus infection. About the research overall: An indication of both CMV infection and matching HLA type came from public TCR beta signatures. Regarding the study as a whole: Totalled public TCR beta family frequency picked out people who carried CMV plus the relevant HLA.

This clonotype came up many times. The antigen is undetermined. MiXCR, run by TCRdb on the reads, gives a single entry per CDR3 protein. Of approximately 140,000 distinct CDR3 sequences in the sample, more than 7% were seen once. Between the trimmed V and J ends, which lost 3 bases and 2 bases, there was a span of 11 bases. CDR3 length: 14 residues. Germline V gene lookup returns CDR1 SGHTA and CDR2 FQGNSA. This TCR derives from a human donor in good health (CMV status not recorded). Some clones in this sample may be carry-over from other donors' samples. Input material: PBMCs. The J gene is TRBJ2-7, the V gene TRBV7-2; D unresolved. This CDR3 reads CASSLTLRTYEQYF. CDR3 nucleotide sequence: TGTGCCAGCAGCTTGACACTACGTACCTACGAGCAGTACTTC. Full variable domain (remainder filled in from reference TRBV7-2 and TRBJ2-7): GAGVSQSPSNKVTEKGKDVELRCDPISGHTALYWYRQSLGQGLEFLIYFQGNSAPDKSGLPSDRFSAERTGGSVSTLTIQRTQQEDSAVYLCASSLTLRTYEQYFGPGTRLTVT.